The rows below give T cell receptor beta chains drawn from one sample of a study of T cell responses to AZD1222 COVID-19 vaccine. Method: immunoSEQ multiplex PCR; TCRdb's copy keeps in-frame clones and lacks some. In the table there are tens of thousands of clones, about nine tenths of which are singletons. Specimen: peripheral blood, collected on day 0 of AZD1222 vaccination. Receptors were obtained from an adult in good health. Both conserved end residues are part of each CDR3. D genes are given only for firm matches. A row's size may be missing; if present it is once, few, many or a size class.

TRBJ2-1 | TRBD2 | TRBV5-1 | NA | TGCGCCAGCAGCTTGGGGCTAGCGGGAGGGCCAATTTACAATGAGCAGTTCTTC | CASSLGLAGGPIYNEQFF
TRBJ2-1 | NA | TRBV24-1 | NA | TGTGCCACCAGTGCCAGGACTAACCATGAGCAGTTCTTC | CATSARTNHEQFF
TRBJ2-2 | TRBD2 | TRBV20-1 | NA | TGCAGTGCTAGTTTAGCGGGGGGCACCGGGGAGCTGTTTTTT | CSASLAGGTGELFF
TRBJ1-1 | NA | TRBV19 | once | TGTGCCAGTACCCCCGGGTACAGGAACACTGAAGCTTTCTTT | CASTPGYRNTEAFF
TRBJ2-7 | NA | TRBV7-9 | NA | TGTGCCAGCAGCGGACCAAGGGGGTCTAGCTCCTACGAGCAGTACTTC | CASSGPRGSSSYEQYF
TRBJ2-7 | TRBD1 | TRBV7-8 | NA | TGTGCCAGCAGCCCCAACAGGGGGCCCAGCTACGAGCAGTACTTC | CASSPNRGPSYEQYF
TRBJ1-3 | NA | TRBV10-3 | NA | TGTGCCATCAGTGAGTCGGTACAATCCATCGGTGGAAACACCATATATTTT | CAISESVQSIGGNTIYF
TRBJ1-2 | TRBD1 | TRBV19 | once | TGTGCCAGTAGTACCCCGGACAGGGGCTATGGCTACACCTTC | CASSTPDRGYGYTF
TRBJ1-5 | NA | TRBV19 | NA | TGTGCCAGTAGTATTGACTCCTTGGCGACGGATAGCAATCAGCCCCAGCATTTT | CASSIDSLATDSNQPQHF
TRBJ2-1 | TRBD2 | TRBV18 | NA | TGTGCCAGCTCCCGAGGGACTAGCGGGACTACCTACAATGAGCAGTTCTTC | CASSRGTSGTTYNEQFF
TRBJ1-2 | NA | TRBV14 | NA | TGTGCCAGCAGCACGGGCCCTCGCTATGGCTACACCTTC | CASSTGPRYGYTF
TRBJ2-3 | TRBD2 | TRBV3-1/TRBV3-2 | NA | TGTGCCAGCAGCCAGACTAGCGGGTCCAGCACAGATACGCAGTATTTT | CASSQTSGSSTDTQYF
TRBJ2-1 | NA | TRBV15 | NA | TGTGCCACCAGCAGACAACTAGGGCCTGGGAATGAGCAGTTCTTC | CATSRQLGPGNEQFF
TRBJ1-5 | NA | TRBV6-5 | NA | TGTGCCAGCGGTAGGGGTGGCAATCAGCCCCAGCATTTT | CASGRGGNQPQHF
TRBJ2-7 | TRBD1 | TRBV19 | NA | TGTGCCAGTAGTAACGGGCCCGACAGGGGTTTCGAGCAGTACTTC | CASSNGPDRGFEQYF
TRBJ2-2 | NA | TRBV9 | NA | TGTGCCAGCAGCCCCCCAACGGGGGAAAACACCGGGGAGCTGTTTTTT | CASSPPTGENTGELFF
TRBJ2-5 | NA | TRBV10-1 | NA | TGCGCCAGCAGTGGGGGGCCCGGGTTGGCCCAGTACTTC | CASSGGPGLAQYF
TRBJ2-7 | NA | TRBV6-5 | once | TGTGCCAGCACCGAGGCTGTATACGAGCAGTACTTC | CASTEAVYEQYF
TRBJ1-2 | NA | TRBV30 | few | TGTGCCTGGAATGGACTGGGAACTAACTATGGCTACACCTTC | CAWNGLGTNYGYTF
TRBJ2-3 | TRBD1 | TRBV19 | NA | TGTGCCAGTACCAACAGGGGGCGCACAGATACGCAGTATTTT | CASTNRGRTDTQYF
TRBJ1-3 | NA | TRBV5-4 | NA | TGTGCCAGCAGCCCGGACGTTGGGGGGAACACCATATATTTT | CASSPDVGGNTIYF
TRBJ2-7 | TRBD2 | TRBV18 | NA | TGTGCCAGCTCCTTTGCGGGAGCCTTCTACGAGCAGTACTTC | CASSFAGAFYEQYF
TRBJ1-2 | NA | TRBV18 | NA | TGTGCCAGCTCACCGTCCCTGGGACACGGCGAATATGGCTACACCTTC | CASSPSLGHGEYGYTF
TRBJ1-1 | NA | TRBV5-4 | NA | TGTGCCAGCAGCTTGGCGGCAGTAGCTGAAGCTTTCTTT | CASSLAAVAEAFF
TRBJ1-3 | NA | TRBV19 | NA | TGTGCCAGTACACGCGAAAGGAGCTCTGGAAACACCATATATTTT | CASTRERSSGNTIYF
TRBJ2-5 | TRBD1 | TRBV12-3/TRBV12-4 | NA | TGTGCCAGCAGTTTAAGGGGGCCTGAGACCCAGTACTTC | CASSLRGPETQYF
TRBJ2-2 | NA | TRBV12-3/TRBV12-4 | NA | TGTGCCAGCCGGGAGAACACCGGGGAGCTGTTTTTT | CASRENTGELFF
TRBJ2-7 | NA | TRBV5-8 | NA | TGTGCCAGCAGACCCGACTGGGAGCAGTACTTC | CASRPDWEQYF
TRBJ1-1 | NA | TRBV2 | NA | TGTGCCAGCAGGTTCTCTGACCCGGCAGGGAAGGCTTTCTTT | CASRFSDPAGKAFF